The subject of this entry is one TCR beta chain. This receptor's antigen is unknown. No qualities accompany the bases; no much larger clone lies one base away. Using the deep immunoSEQ assay, TCR CDR3 regions were amplified from genomic DNA by multiplex PCR. Genomic DNA extracted from each cell subset was distributed evenly over all wells of several immunoSEQ 96-well plates, and each plate served as one replicate. Each replicate PCR for sorted subsets received 150 to 250 ng genomic DNA, equal to tens of thousands of T cell genomes. Purified libraries were measured with a Qubit 3.0 fluorometer, size-checked on a Bioanalyzer 2100, and measured again with the KAPA Library Quantification kit. Every immunoSEQ 96-well plate was sequenced on a dedicated single-read 150-cycle Illumina NextSeq 550 flow cell. The original methods were these. Because the immunoSEQ output held only junctional sequences and lacked quality scores, the filtering could not match the filtering applied to full-length reads. Sequences were annotated with PyIR, a Python wrapper for IgBLAST v1.9, using IMGT germline references to assign V/J genes and CDR3. Reads were removed for weak V/J assignments (E-value above 1e-6), missing CDR3, stop codons, out-of-frame junctions, or ambiguous translated residues. V3J clonotypes were defined as sequences sharing an identical inferred V gene, J gene, and CDR3 amino acid sequence. To compute the percentage overlap between repertoires, the number of shared unique clonotypes was divided by the size of the smaller repertoire. RTK rarefaction, the Chao1 estimator, and Recon v2.1 estimates of unobserved clonotypes were used to assess repertoire richness. For all TCRbeta clonotypes obtained by the gDNA method from a few donors, generation probabilities were computed with OLGA. Here the immuneACCESS table is served through TCRdb, limited to in-frame sequences with V and J called. Missing clones are a known gap in these copies; in checked studies unresolved V genes cover under half, and the rest lacks a known reason. The V and J calls and clone size were taken over from that table, and D and trimming were inferred from the DNA. The sample yields 550,000 to 750,000 clones; around 95% were counted once. The top ten hold about 0.11% of the sample.

These data belong to a study of shared clonotypes between healthy human individuals (TCRdb year 2020). Broadly, across the study: A few men and two women, aged 18 to 49 years, made up the cohort. For each donor, CD4 naive and CD4 memory were each run on three plates, CD8 naive on two plates, and CD8 memory on one plate. Between about 0.9 and 9 billion PBMCs per donor were obtained by leukapheresis. The study deeply sequenced blood TCR repertoires of five healthy adults to estimate repertoire size and the extent of clonotype sharing between individuals. Libraries were prepared and TCR repertoires were sequenced by different laboratories using diverse techniques, in order to increase sequencing depth and limit assay-specific biases. Overall study results and their limits: Because the study included a small number of donors, the genetic and exposure-history diversity represented was limited. Sampling was limited to blood, and TCR repertoires in tissue likely differ from TCR repertoires in blood. Pairwise subsampling led to the expectation that sequencing depth would affect the degree of clonotype sharing among donors. Compared with non-shared clonotypes, clonotypes shared by all four sorted-subset donors had higher generation probabilities. Larger estimated clonotype richness was generally found for naive subsets than for memory subsets. Rarefaction of sorted-subset datasets indicated incomplete sequencing despite the large sequencing depth. When several donors were compared, the shared fraction of clonotypes was about 5% for naive CD4, approximately 3.5% for naive CD8, 2% to 2.5% for memory CD4, and 0.3% to 0.5% for memory CD8.

The CDR1 and CDR2 encoded by the germline V gene are SGHAT and FQNNGV. CDR3 length: 14 amino acids, cysteine to phenylalanine. The DNA shown is the 42-base CDR3, in frame from base 1. The germline ends are 8 bases apart after V is trimmed by 4 bases and J by 0 bases. CD8 naive samples consisted of CD45RO-negative cells that were positively selected for CCR7, yielding a CD45RA+CCR7+ population without TemRA cells. Healthy HIV-negative adults with no recently reported acute infections or vaccinations were included as donors. Only Caucasian adults living in Nashville, Tennessee, USA were represented among the donors. After blood collection by leukapheresis, PBMCs were isolated using Ficoll-Histopaque density gradient centrifugation and then cryopreserved in the vapor phase of liquid nitrogen. Analytical flow cytometry was used to check the purity and quantity of each magnetically sorted T cell population. From each sorted fraction, genomic DNA was isolated and quantified by UV absorbance on a Nanodrop 2000c.

Sequenced: naive CD8+ T cells sorted from blood. The cell subset or site label corresponds to: CD45RA+CCR7+. This receptor was taken from a woman aged 25 to 39 in good health. This sequence uses TRBV11-2 and TRBJ2-3; no D gene can be assigned with confidence. The DNA sequence follows: TGTGCCAGCAGCTCGGGCGGAAGCACAGATACGCAGTATTTT. It specifies CASSSGGSTDTQYF.